Listed below are T cell receptor beta chains from one sample, sequenced in a study of blood T cell repertoires in COVID-19. The assay was immunoSEQ multiplex PCR, and TCRdb's table has in-frame clones only and misses some. This table holds 150,000 to 200,000 clones, approximately 91% found once. The specimen sequenced was PBMCs or T cells enriched from blood (not recorded which). All receptors come from a woman aged 18-35 years who had recovered from COVID-19. Each CDR3 is given with its conserved first and last residue. D genes are given only for firm matches. A row's size may be missing; if present it is once, few, many or a size class.

d_gene | len | j_gene | v_gene | abundance | CDR3nt | CDR3aa
NA | 17 | TRBJ1-2 | TRBV29-1 | NA | TGCAGCGTTGAAGATAGGATTCTTGGCCGACGGGGCTATGGCTACACCTTC | CSVEDRILGRRGYGYTF
NA | 15 | TRBJ1-5 | TRBV19 | NA | TGTGCCAGTAGTACCGGCCCGGGGAAAGGTCAGCCCCAGCATTTT | CASSTGPGKGQPQHF
NA | 14 | TRBJ1-4 | TRBV28 | NA | TGTGCCAGCAGTTTGACAGGCAGTAATGAAAAACTGTTTTTT | CASSLTGSNEKLFF
NA | 17 | TRBJ2-6 | TRBV9 | NA | TGTGCCAGCAGCTCATCCGGGCGGGGCTCTGGGGCCAACGTCCTGACTTTC | CASSSSGRGSGANVLTF
NA | 15 | TRBJ1-1 | TRBV2 | NA | TGTGCCAGCAGTGAAGGGAAGGACGGGGGTAGGGAAGCTTTCTTT | CASSEGKDGGREAFF
TRBD1 | 14 | TRBJ1-5 | TRBV6-2/TRBV6-3 | NA | TGTGCCAGCAGCCGACCAGGGGGTGGTCAGCCCCAGCATTTT | CASSRPGGGQPQHF
TRBD2 | 18 | TRBJ2-5 | TRBV7-9 | NA | TGTGCCAGCAGCTTAATTAGCGTAGGGGAGGGGTACCAAGAGACCCAGTACTTC | CASSLISVGEGYQETQYF
NA | 15 | TRBJ2-7 | TRBV7-6 | NA | TGTGCCAGCAGTCCTACGCCGCAGGTGGGTGGCGAGCAGTACTTC | CASSPTPQVGGEQYF
NA | 14 | TRBJ1-4 | TRBV27 | NA | TGTGCCAGCAGTTTACGGGCAGGGAGGGAAAAACTGTTTTTT | CASSLRAGREKLFF
NA | 16 | TRBJ2-1 | TRBV15 | NA | TGTGCCACCAGCAGAGAGACTAGTTTCTTTAGTAGCGAGCAGTTCTTC | CATSRETSFFSSEQFF
NA | 14 | TRBJ1-2 | TRBV19 | NA | TGTGCCAGTCTTGACCAACAGGGACGAGATGTCTACACCTTC | CASLDQQGRDVYTF
NA | 16 | TRBJ1-3 | TRBV14 | NA | TGTGCCAGCAGCTACCACGGGGGTATCTTTGGAAACACCATATATTTT | CASSYHGGIFGNTIYF
TRBD2 | 16 | TRBJ2-5 | TRBV28 | NA | TGTGCCAGACCACCGGGACTAGCGGACTACCAAGAGACCCAGTACTTC | CARPPGLADYQETQYF
NA | 13 | TRBJ1-1 | TRBV19 | NA | TGTGCCAGCTGGACAAATCAGAACACTGAAGCTTTCTTT | CASWTNQNTEAFF
NA | 12 | TRBJ2-7 | TRBV2 | NA | TGTGCCAGCAATTCGGGTAGATACGAGCAGTACTTC | CASNSGRYEQYF
TRBD2 | 20 | TRBJ2-2 | TRBV7-8 | NA | TGTGCCAGCAGCCCACATCACACAGGACTAGCGGGAGCCCTCACCGGGGAGCTGTTTTTT | CASSPHHTGLAGALTGELFF
TRBD1 | 16 | TRBJ1-2 | TRBV27 | NA | TGTGCCAGCAGTCTCCTCGGGACAGGGGGCGCCTATGGCTACACCTTC | CASSLLGTGGAYGYTF
NA | 15 | TRBJ2-5 | TRBV13 | NA | TGTGCCAGCAGTCCTCGGGGGGCGAGGGGAGAGACCCAGTACTTC | CASSPRGARGETQYF
TRBD1 | 13 | TRBJ2-5 | TRBV29-1 | NA | TGCAGCGTTGCGACAGGGCGACAAGAGACCCAGTACTTC | CSVATGRQETQYF
NA | 13 | TRBJ1-2 | TRBV18 | NA | TGTGCCAGCTCACCGGGACAACCAATTGACTACACCTTC | CASSPGQPIDYTF
NA | 12 | TRBJ1-2 | TRBV5-4 | NA | TGTGCCAGCAGCTTACAGTCCTCTGGCTACACCTTC | CASSLQSSGYTF
NA | 21 | TRBJ2-1 | TRBV28 | NA | TGTGCCAGCAGTTTTCAAAAAACCCGGAGGCCCGGAGCCGAACTTTTCAATGAGCAGTTCTTC | CASSFQKTRRPGAELFNEQFF
TRBD2 | 15 | TRBJ2-3 | TRBV4-2 | NA | TGTGCCAGCAGCCTATCTAGCGGGGTCACAGATACGCAGTATTTT | CASSLSSGVTDTQYF
NA | 12 | TRBJ1-1 | TRBV5-8 | once | TGTGCCAGCAGCCGAACCCGACTTGAAGCTTTCTTT | CASSRTRLEAFF
NA | 11 | TRBJ2-1 | TRBV12-5 | NA | TGTGCTAGTGGCTCCAGAAATGAGCAGTTCTTC | CASGSRNEQFF
TRBD2 | 15 | TRBJ2-7 | TRBV4-1 | NA | TGCGCCAGCAGCCCCCAAAATCGACTAGCTTCCGAGCAGTACTTC | CASSPQNRLASEQYF
NA | 17 | TRBJ1-5 | TRBV28 | NA | TGTGCCAGCAGTTCCTTCTCGACAGGATCGTTGAGTCAGCCCCAGCATTTT | CASSSFSTGSLSQPQHF
NA | 11 | TRBJ2-7 | TRBV5-1 | NA | TGCGCCAGCAGCTCAACCTACGAGCAGTACTTC | CASSSTYEQYF
TRBD1 | 14 | TRBJ1-1 | TRBV5-1 | NA | TGCGCCAGCAGCTCGGTGGGACAGGGGATTGAAGCTTTCTTT | CASSSVGQGIEAFF
TRBD2 | 15 | TRBJ2-1 | TRBV9 | NA | TGTGCCAGCTCCGAACTAGCGGGAATATCTGGTGAGCAGTTCTTC | CASSELAGISGEQFF
NA | 19 | TRBJ2-3 | TRBV21-1 | NA | TGTGCCAGCAGCAAAGTTGTGGGGTGGGCGGGAGCGAACACAGATACGCAGTATTTT | CASSKVVGWAGANTDTQYF
NA | 13 | TRBJ2-7 | TRBV7-6 | NA | TGTGCCAGCAGCTTAGGGCAGGGCCCCGAGCAGTACTTC | CASSLGQGPEQYF
NA | 13 | TRBJ2-1 | TRBV5-3 | once | TGTGCCAGAGGAGGGACTTTATACAATGAGCAGTTCTTC | CARGGTLYNEQFF
NA | 16 | TRBJ1-4 | TRBV15 | NA | TGTGCCACCAGCAGAGGGCAGATGGCAACTAATGAAAAACTGTTTTTT | CATSRGQMATNEKLFF
NA | 15 | TRBJ2-5 | TRBV11-2 | NA | TGTGCCAGCAGCTTATGGGTTCAGATGAGGGCGACCCAGTACTTC | CASSLWVQMRATQYF
NA | 15 | TRBJ2-2 | TRBV7-9 | few | TGTGCCAGCAGTCAACAGGGTTATAACACCGGGGAGCTGTTTTTT | CASSQQGYNTGELFF
TRBD1 | 13 | TRBJ1-4 | TRBV18 | NA | TGTGCCAGCTCCGCAGGGGGGAGTGAAAAACTGTTTTTT | CASSAGGSEKLFF
NA | 14 | TRBJ2-7 | TRBV6-1 | few | TGTGCCAGCAGTGACGGGGGATCCCAGTACGAGCAGTACTTC | CASSDGGSQYEQYF
NA | 15 | TRBJ1-2 | TRBV11-2 | NA | TGTGCCAGCAGCCCTGGCGGCCAAGGAAGCTATGGCTACACCTTC | CASSPGGQGSYGYTF
TRBD2 | 15 | TRBJ2-1 | TRBV6-4 | NA | TGTGCCAGCAGTGACTCGAGTAGCGGGAGCAACGAGCAGTTCTTC | CASSDSSSGSNEQFF
NA | 14 | TRBJ2-7 | TRBV29-1 | NA | TGCAGCGTTGAGTTCGCGGCAGCGCCCTACGAGCAGTACTTC | CSVEFAAAPYEQYF
TRBD1 | 14 | TRBJ1-1 | TRBV6-6 | NA | TGTGCCAGCAGTTACCCCAGGGGGAATACTGAAGCTTTCTTT | CASSYPRGNTEAFF
TRBD2 | 14 | TRBJ2-1 | TRBV7-9 | NA | TGTGCCAGCAGATTCGGGACTAGTCGCAATGAGCAGTTCTTC | CASRFGTSRNEQFF
TRBD2 | 13 | TRBJ2-5 | TRBV7-8 | NA | TGTGCCAGCAGCCGGAGGGGAGGGGAGACCCAGTACTTC | CASSRRGGETQYF
NA | 14 | TRBJ2-7 | TRBV5-6 | NA | TGTGCCAGCAGCTACACAGGGTTTAGGTACGAGCAGTACTTC | CASSYTGFRYEQYF
NA | 16 | TRBJ1-1 | TRBV18 | NA | TGTGCCAGCTCATTCGCTTGGGGCGGTGGAAGCACTGAAGCTTTCTTT | CASSFAWGGGSTEAFF
NA | 16 | TRBJ1-5 | TRBV28 | NA | TGTGCCAGCACCTTTAGGCCGGGGTATAGCAATCAGCCCCAGCATTTT | CASTFRPGYSNQPQHF
NA | 14 | TRBJ2-7 | TRBV10-3 | NA | TGTGCCATAAGAACAGGGTTTCAATCCTACGAGCAGTACTTC | CAIRTGFQSYEQYF
TRBD1 | 12 | TRBJ1-1 | TRBV5-1 | NA | TGCGCCAGCAGCTTCGGACAGGATGAAGCTTTCTTT | CASSFGQDEAFF
NA | 13 | TRBJ2-1 | TRBV10-3 | NA | TGTGCCATCAGCGGATCAGGGTCCAATGAGCAGTTCTTC | CAISGSGSNEQFF
NA | 12 | TRBJ1-1 | TRBV12-3/TRBV12-4 | NA | TGTGCCAGCAGACTCACAGGGCTAAGCGCTTTCTTT | CASRLTGLSAFF
NA | 14 | TRBJ1-4 | TRBV27 | NA | TGTGCCAGCAGCCCCCGGAGGGTAGGGGAAAAACTGTTTTTT | CASSPRRVGEKLFF
NA | 15 | TRBJ1-1 | TRBV27 | NA | TGTGCCAGCAGTGTCTTCAAGATGCGGAACACTGAAGCTTTCTTT | CASSVFKMRNTEAFF
NA | 16 | TRBJ2-4 | TRBV27 | NA | TGTGCCAGCAGTCCGCATCAAACAGGGCTCAGGAACATTCAGTACTTC | CASSPHQTGLRNIQYF
TRBD2 | 14 | TRBJ2-3 | TRBV4-1 | NA | TGCGCCAGCAGCCAAGAGGCGGGGGTAAATACGCAGTATTTT | CASSQEAGVNTQYF